This is a list of T cell receptor beta chains from one sample in a study of identifying expanded T cells in peripheral blood. Clones were sequenced by immunoSEQ multiplex PCR, and TCRdb holds only the in-frame ones, with some missing. The sample holds approximately 81,000 clones; 84% are singletons and the top ten take 20%. Sequencing used blood. The receptors come from a person between 18 and 70 years old in good health. Both conserved end residues are part of each CDR3. The order of the fields is D gene, V gene, J gene, clone size, CDR3 DNA, CDR3 protein. D genes are given only for firm matches. The size entry is marked missing in some rows and otherwise reads once, few, many or a size class.

d_gene: TRBD1
v_gene: TRBV5-6
j_gene: TRBJ1-4
abundance: -
CDR3nt: TGTGCCAGCAGCGTGACCGGGACAGGGCATGAAAAACTGTTTTTT
CDR3aa: CASSVTGTGHEKLFF

d_gene: -
v_gene: TRBV10-3
j_gene: TRBJ2-2
abundance: -
CDR3nt: TGTGCCATCAGTGATACAGGGATGAACACCGGGGAGCTGTTTTTT
CDR3aa: CAISDTGMNTGELFF

d_gene: -
v_gene: TRBV19
j_gene: TRBJ2-1
abundance: -
CDR3nt: TGTGCCAGTAACTCAAACACCTACAATGAGCAGTTCTTC
CDR3aa: CASNSNTYNEQFF

d_gene: TRBD2
v_gene: TRBV27
j_gene: TRBJ2-7
abundance: -
CDR3nt: TGTGCCAGCAGTTTACGACTAGCGCCGAGCTCCTACGAGCAGTACTTC
CDR3aa: CASSLRLAPSSYEQYF

d_gene: TRBD1
v_gene: TRBV2
j_gene: TRBJ1-5
abundance: -
CDR3nt: TGTGCCAGCAGTCCTGGACAGGGGGCCCAGCCCCAGCATTTT
CDR3aa: CASSPGQGAQPQHF

d_gene: TRBD1
v_gene: TRBV5-1
j_gene: TRBJ2-4
abundance: few
CDR3nt: TGCGCCAGCAGCGGCCGGACAGGGGATGAAAACATTCAGTACTTC
CDR3aa: CASSGRTGDENIQYF

d_gene: TRBD1
v_gene: TRBV6-6
j_gene: TRBJ1-1
abundance: -
CDR3nt: TGTGCCAGCAGGACAGGACAGGCCAACACTGAAGCTTTCTTT
CDR3aa: CASRTGQANTEAFF

d_gene: -
v_gene: TRBV5-6
j_gene: TRBJ2-6
abundance: -
CDR3nt: TGTGCCAGCAGCCCTCTTTTAAGAGTAACCTTCTCTGGGGCCAACGTCCTGACTTTC
CDR3aa: CASSPLLRVTFSGANVLTF

d_gene: TRBD1
v_gene: TRBV5-1
j_gene: TRBJ1-2
abundance: -
CDR3nt: TGCGCCAGCAGCCCCACCTCAGGGGGAGGGAACTATGGCTACACCTTC
CDR3aa: CASSPTSGGGNYGYTF

d_gene: TRBD1
v_gene: TRBV11-3
j_gene: TRBJ2-3
abundance: few
CDR3nt: TGTGCCAGCAGCTTAGGGACAGGGATATACACAGATACGCAGTATTTT
CDR3aa: CASSLGTGIYTDTQYF

d_gene: -
v_gene: TRBV7-8
j_gene: TRBJ2-7
abundance: -
CDR3nt: TGTGCCAGCAGCTTGTCAGAGACCTACGAGCAGTACTTC
CDR3aa: CASSLSETYEQYF

d_gene: -
v_gene: TRBV7-9
j_gene: TRBJ1-1
abundance: -
CDR3nt: TGTGCCAGCAGTCGAGGAGACACTGAAGCTTTCTTT
CDR3aa: CASSRGDTEAFF

d_gene: -
v_gene: TRBV5-1
j_gene: TRBJ1-1
abundance: -
CDR3nt: TGCGCCAGCAGCTTGGAGGCAGGGTTAACTGAAGCTTTCTTT
CDR3aa: CASSLEAGLTEAFF

d_gene: TRBD1
v_gene: TRBV10-3
j_gene: TRBJ1-1
abundance: -
CDR3nt: TGTGCCATCTCGCAGGGGGCGCAGAAGAACACTGAAGCTTTCTTT
CDR3aa: CAISQGAQKNTEAFF

d_gene: -
v_gene: TRBV14
j_gene: TRBJ1-5
abundance: few
CDR3nt: TGTGCCAGCAGCCAAGGAGGAGGGCTTAATCAGCCCCAGCATTTT
CDR3aa: CASSQGGGLNQPQHF

d_gene: -
v_gene: TRBV28
j_gene: TRBJ1-1
abundance: -
CDR3nt: TGTGCCAGCAGTTTACCCCGGACCTACGGGACTGAAGCTTTCTTT
CDR3aa: CASSLPRTYGTEAFF

d_gene: -
v_gene: TRBV7-3
j_gene: TRBJ2-1
abundance: -
CDR3nt: TGTGCCAGCAGCTCGACGGCGTACAATGAGCAGTTCTTC
CDR3aa: CASSSTAYNEQFF

d_gene: -
v_gene: TRBV29-1
j_gene: TRBJ2-3
abundance: -
CDR3nt: TGCAGCGTTGAATCGACAGCTAGCACAGATACGCAGTATTTT
CDR3aa: CSVESTASTDTQYF

d_gene: -
v_gene: TRBV18
j_gene: TRBJ2-5
abundance: -
CDR3nt: TGTGCCAGCTCAACCAGCTCCTATAAGGAGACCCAGTACTTC
CDR3aa: CASSTSSYKETQYF

d_gene: TRBD1
v_gene: TRBV6-5
j_gene: TRBJ1-3
abundance: few
CDR3nt: TGTGCCAGCAGCATACAGGGGACGCCTGGAAACACCATATATTTT
CDR3aa: CASSIQGTPGNTIYF

d_gene: -
v_gene: TRBV19
j_gene: TRBJ2-3
abundance: few
CDR3nt: TGTGCCAGTAAAAGAAGGTCATACACTAGCACAGATACGCAGTATTTT
CDR3aa: CASKRRSYTSTDTQYF

d_gene: TRBD1
v_gene: TRBV5-6
j_gene: TRBJ1-2
abundance: -
CDR3nt: TGTGCCAGCAGCCTGACAGGGAATGTTTATTTTGGCTACACCTTC
CDR3aa: CASSLTGNVYFGYTF

d_gene: TRBD2
v_gene: TRBV11-3
j_gene: TRBJ2-2
abundance: -
CDR3nt: TGTGCCAGCAGCTCCGGCGGGACTAGATCCGGGGAGCTGTTTTTT
CDR3aa: CASSSGGTRSGELFF

d_gene: -
v_gene: TRBV7-9
j_gene: TRBJ1-2
abundance: -
CDR3nt: TGTGCCAGCAGCGGTCGGGGGTGGAGGGATGGCTACACCTTC
CDR3aa: CASSGRGWRDGYTF

d_gene: -
v_gene: TRBV6-1
j_gene: TRBJ1-1
abundance: few
CDR3nt: TGTGCCAGCATGACAGCTAACACTGAAGCTTTCTTT
CDR3aa: CASMTANTEAFF

d_gene: TRBD1
v_gene: TRBV4-3
j_gene: TRBJ1-2
abundance: -
CDR3nt: TGCGCCAGCAGCCAAGACCTCGGACAGGCTAACTATGGCTACACCTTC
CDR3aa: CASSQDLGQANYGYTF